The 27 T cell receptor beta chains below come from one sample, sequenced in a study of blood T cell repertoires in COVID-19 (dated by TCRdb to 2018 to 2020). Libraries were prepared through the immunoSEQ multiplex PCR assay. In its TCRdb copy, this immuneACCESS table keeps in-frame sequences only and misses some clones. Where compared with another copy, unresolved V genes explain less than half of these, and the others have no known cause. Across this sample there are roughly 430,000 clones, with about 88% seen only once. The ten most abundant clones make up around 1.5% of the sample. What was sequenced was PBMCs or T cells enriched from blood (not recorded which). These receptors were collected from a woman between 18 and 30 years old who had been exposed to COVID-19.

V and J are TRBV4-1 and TRBJ1-1; a weak D match, TRBD1 (5 bases). This CDR3 region has 17 residues. Germline V gives CDR1 MGHRA, CDR2 YSYEKL. Trimming left V 1 base short and J 0 bases short, with 15 bases between. CDR3 residues: CASSQVKRTYMNTEAFF. CDR3 nucleotide sequence: TGCGCCAGCAGCCAAGTCAAGAGGACATACATGAACACTGAAGCTTTCTTT.

The chain couples TRBV4-2 to TRBJ2-1; 9 bases map to TRBD2. V lost 0 bases, J lost 7 bases, and 10 bases stayed unmatched. The CDR3 length is 17 residues. CDR1 LGHNA and CDR2 YNFKEQ come from the germline V gene. This CDR3 is CASSQDQAGGRRNEQFF. CDR3 bases: TGTGCCAGCAGCCAAGATCAAGCGGGGGGCCGAAGGAATGAGCAGTTCTTC.

This clone was counted between two and nine times. V and J are TRBV5-1 and TRBJ2-7; 7 bases map to TRBD1. The V and J ends lost 5 bases and 3 bases, in that order; junction bases with no gene match: 14. The germline gives CDR1 SGHRS, CDR2 YFSETQ. The CDR3 is 16 amino acids. The CDR3 is CASRATGASIYYEQYF. CDR3 nucleotide sequence: TGCGCCAGCAGAGCAACAGGGGCGAGCATATACTACGAGCAGTACTTC.

This chain joins TRBV28 and TRBJ2-5, with 7 bases lining up with TRBD2. Germline V gene data show CDR1 as MDHEN and CDR2 as SYDVKM. The V segment lost 4 bases and the J segment 3 bases; nucleotides outside the gene matches: 11. This CDR3 region has 16 residues. CDR3 DNA: TGTGCCAGCAGTTACCCGTGGGGGGGGGTCAAAGAGACCCAGTACTTC. Translating gives CASSYPWGGVKETQYF.

The chain uses TRBV4-2 and TRBJ2-7, with unresolved D. V was clipped by 3 bases and J by 0 bases, with 6 bases between them. Germline CDR1 LGHNA, CDR2 YNFKEQ. This CDR3 is built from 13 residues. The CDR3 sequence is CASSHLGSYEQYF. CDR3 DNA: TGTGCCAGCAGCCATCTAGGCTCCTACGAGCAGTACTTC.

The rearrangement uses TRBV5-1 and TRBJ2-1, with D possibly being TRBD2 (9 bases). V was cut by 2 bases and J by 6 bases, with 30 bases left in between. In germline, CDR1 is SGHRS, CDR2 YFSETQ. The CDR3 has 20 amino acids. CDR3 bases: TGCGCCAGCAGCTTCACAGGGGGGGCTAGCGGGACTACTCAGAGCAATGAGCAGTTCTTC. Translating it yields CASSFTGGASGTTQSNEQFF.

This chain uses TRBV18 with TRBJ2-7; the D gene is possibly TRBD2 (5 bases). CDR1 and CDR2 (germline): KGHSH, LQKENI. Trimming left V 2 bases short and J 6 bases short, with 11 bases between. The CDR3 has 13 residues. The DNA of the CDR3 is TGTGCCAGCTCACCAGGTGGACTTGGCGAGCAGTACTTC. Amino acids: CASSPGGLGEQYF.

V usage is TRBV18 and J usage is TRBJ2-5, with 9 bases lining up with TRBD2. V was pared by 3 bases and J by 4 bases, with 9 bases of the junction left unmatched. Germline V lookup: CDR1 KGHSH, CDR2 LQKENI. The CDR3 is 16 residues long. CDR3 coding DNA: TGTGCCAGCTCACCGATCAGCGGGGGGAATAGAGAGACCCAGTACTTC. Its protein is CASSPISGGNRETQYF.

The chain combines TRBV28 with TRBJ2-7, with TRBD1 as a possible D gene (5 bases). V was pared by 5 bases and J by 0 bases, with 17 bases between. This CDR3 is 16 amino acids long. The germline CDR1 and CDR2 sequences are MDHEN and SYDVKM. The CDR3: CASSVTLREPSYEQYF. The CDR3, as DNA: TGTGCCAGCAGTGTCACCCTCAGGGAACCCTCCTACGAGCAGTACTTC.

The rearrangement joins TRBV30 to TRBJ2-2; unclear D gene. Germline values: CDR1 GTSNPN, CDR2 SVGIG (reference sequence). The CDR3 length is 12 residues. With 4 bases removed from V and 3 bases from J, the gap between germline ends came to 6 bases. The CDR3 coding sequence is TGTGCCTGGATCGGGTACACCGGGGAGCTGTTTTTT. Protein sequence: CAWIGYTGELFF. Full variable domain (rest looked up from reference TRBV30 and TRBJ2-2): SQTIHQWPATLVQPVGSPLSLECTVEGTSNPNLYWYRQAAGRGLQLLFYSVGIGQISSEVPQNLSASRPQDRQFILSSKKLLLSDSGFYLCAWIGYTGELFFGEGSRLTVL.

V and J are TRBV28 and TRBJ2-5; 10 bases match TRBD2. This CDR3 region has 11 residues. Per the germline V gene, CDR1 is MDHEN and CDR2 is SYDVKM. With 11 bases clipped from V and 5 bases from J, the junction kept 2 bases outside the gene matches. This CDR3 is CAAAGGETQYF. Here the CDR3 DNA reads TGTGCCGCAGCGGGGGGGGAGACCCAGTACTTC. The whole variable domain, remainder taken from reference TRBV28 and TRBJ2-5, is DVKVTQSSRYLVKRTGEKVFLECVQDMDHENMFWYRQDPGLGLRLIYFSYDVKMKEKGDIPEGYSVSREKKERFSLILESASTNQTSMYLCAAAGGETQYFGPGTRLLVL.

This chain uses TRBV27 with TRBJ2-7, with D maybe TRBD2 (6 bases). The CDR3 loop spans 14 amino acids. The germline CDR1 and CDR2 sequences are MNHEY and SMNVEV (reference sequence). V lost 3 bases, J lost 1 base, and 10 bases lay in between. Here the CDR3 reads CASSLRDGSYEQYF. CDR3 DNA: TGTGCCAGCAGTTTGCGGGACGGTTCCTACGAGCAGTACTTC.

CDR3 bases: TGTGCCACCAGCAGACCCACTAGCGGGAGCACAGATACGCAGTATTTT. Residues: CATSRPTSGSTDTQYF. This rearrangement joins TRBV15 to TRBJ2-3, with 9 nucleotides matching TRBD2. This CDR3 contains 16 residues. Germline CDR1 and CDR2: LNHNV and YYDKDF (reference sequence). V was pared by 2 bases and J by 0 bases, with 3 bases of the junction left unmatched.

The chain combines TRBV30 with TRBJ2-4; D might be TRBD1 (6 bases). The CDR3 totals 13 residues. V lost 2 bases, J lost 6 bases, and 11 bases lay in between. Germline CDR1 reads GTSNPN; CDR2 reads SVGIG (reference sequence). CDR3 sequence: CAWSRGISNIQYF. The CDR3 DNA follows: TGTGCCTGGAGTAGGGGGATATCAAACATTCAGTACTTC.

The CDR3 loop is CASRTSGSLDTQYF. The CDR3, as DNA: TGTGCCAGCAGGACTAGCGGGAGTCTCGATACGCAGTATTTT. The V call is TRBV27, the J call TRBJ2-3; 12 nucleotides match TRBD2. The CDR3 is 14 amino acids. V shed 6 bases and J 6 bases; nucleotides not matched to a gene: 4. Looked up from germline, CDR1 is MNHEY and CDR2 is SMNVEV (reference sequence).

The V and J genes are TRBV9 and TRBJ2-2; D remains ambiguous. Looked up from germline, CDR1 is SGDLS and CDR2 is YYNGEE. The CDR3 covers 14 residues. V was pared by 0 bases and J by 6 bases, with 9 bases between. This CDR3 reads CASSVAPPSGELFF. CDR3 nucleotide sequence: TGTGCCAGCAGCGTAGCTCCCCCTTCCGGGGAGCTGTTTTTT. Based on the CDR3 plus reference TRBV9 and TRBJ2-2, the full variable domain is DSGVTQTPKHLITATGQRVTLRCSPRSGDLSVYWYQQSLDQGLQFLIQYYNGEERAKGNILERFSAQQFPDLHSELNLSSLELGDSALYFCASSVAPPSGELFFGEGSRLTVL.

Concerning this clone itself: Other DNA sequences in this specimen translate into the identical CDR3. The V gene is TRBV30, the J gene TRBJ1-5, with 9 bases fitting TRBD1. Germline-derived CDR1 and CDR2 are GTSNPN and SVGIG (reference sequence). Unmatched junction bases numbered 0, after V lost 1 base and J lost 2 bases. The CDR3 contains 14 residues. The CDR3 reads CAWSGTGGNQPQHF. The CDR3 DNA reads as TGTGCCTGGAGTGGGACAGGGGGCAATCAGCCCCAGCATTTT.

In DNA form, the CDR3 reads TGTGCCATCAGTGAGAACTACCAAGAGACCCAGTACTTC. Translated, it gives CAISENYQETQYF. The rearrangement links TRBV10-3 to TRBJ2-5, with D uncertain. The length of the CDR3 is 13 residues. Germline V gene sequence: CDR1 ENHRY, CDR2 SYGVKD. V was pared by 2 bases and J by 0 bases, with 4 bases between.

This sequence joins TRBV7-9 and TRBJ2-1; TRBD1 matches 9 bases. Per germline, CDR1 SEHNR and CDR2 FQNEAQ (reference sequence). The CDR3 runs to 17 residues. J gave up 4 bases and V 6 bases, and 13 bases lay outside the gene matches. CDR3 sequence reads: CASSPEVGQGLYNEQFF. CDR3 bases: TGTGCCAGCAGTCCCGAGGTGGGACAGGGTTTGTACAATGAGCAGTTCTTC.

The gene calls are TRBV7-2 and TRBJ2-7; D may be TRBD2 (5 bases). Germline CDR1 is SGHTA and CDR2 is FQGNSA. V was cut by 2 bases and J by 5 bases, with 10 bases left in between. CDR3 length: 13 amino acids. The CDR3 reads CASSLKHGNEQYF. The CDR3, as DNA: TGTGCCAGCAGCTTAAAGCACGGGAACGAGCAGTACTTC.

The CDR3 region is CASSLTSGRVADTQYF. CDR3 sequence (DNA): TGCGCCAGCAGCTTGACTAGCGGGAGGGTCGCAGATACGCAGTATTTT. V usage is TRBV5-1 and J usage is TRBJ2-3; 13 bases line up with TRBD2. This CDR3 has 16 residues. Losses at the gene ends were 1 base for V and 4 bases for J; bases not matched to a gene: 3. CDR1 SGHRS and CDR2 YFSETQ come from the germline V gene.

V usage is TRBV30 and J usage is TRBJ2-1; D call uncertain. Trimming removed 0 bases from V and 7 bases from J, with 4 bases in between. CDR1 and CDR2 from the germline V gene are GTSNPN and SVGIG (reference sequence). There are 11 residues in the CDR3. The CDR3 loop reads CAWSVINEQFF. DNA for the CDR3: TGTGCCTGGAGTGTTATAAATGAGCAGTTCTTC.

The chain employs TRBV5-6 and TRBJ1-2; D possibly corresponds to TRBD1 (5 bases). Trimming left V 0 bases short and J 2 bases short, with 17 bases between. The CDR3 spans 17 residues. Germline assignment: CDR1 SGHDT and CDR2 YYEEEE. The CDR3 DNA reads TGTGCCAGCAGCTTGGGAATCGACCCGCCAGGGAACTATGGCTACACCTTC. The encoded protein is CASSLGIDPPGNYGYTF.

The sample holds a few counts of this clone. The CDR3 reads CASSVEVGGIQPQHF. The CDR3 nucleotides read TGTGCCAGCAGCGTAGAGGTAGGGGGCATTCAGCCCCAGCATTTT. The chain has TRBV7-2 and TRBJ1-5; TRBD1 agrees at 7 bases. Germline CDR1 and CDR2: SGHTA and FQGNSA. The junction had 10 bases not matched to a gene; V was cut back by 5 bases and J by 6 bases. CDR3 size: 15 residues.

The V gene is TRBV5-1, the J gene TRBJ2-3; possibly TRBD1 for D (6 bases). Trimming removed 0 bases at V and 1 base at J, with 9 bases between. The germline V gene encodes CDR1 SGHRS and CDR2 YFSETQ. The CDR3 sequence is 15 residues long. The CDR3 spells CASSLGSGGTDTQYF. DNA of the CDR3: TGCGCCAGCAGCTTGGGGTCAGGGGGCACAGATACGCAGTATTTT.

With respect to this clone: Other nucleotide sequences from this sample produce the same CDR3. J is TRBJ1-4 and V is TRBV28, with 9 nucleotides matching TRBD1. In germline, CDR1 is MDHEN, CDR2 SYDVKM. J gave up 7 bases and V 5 bases, and 8 bases lay outside the gene matches. The CDR3 sequence is 15 residues long. In DNA, the CDR3 is TGTGCCAGCAGTCCTCCGGGACAGGGAAGTGAAAAACTGTTTTTT. This translates into CASSPPGQGSEKLFF.

The rearrangement uses TRBV6-5 and TRBJ2-2; 7 nucleotides match TRBD1. V dropped 5 bases and J dropped 1; count of bases not matched to a gene: 4. From germline, CDR1 is MNHEY and CDR2 SVGAGI. CDR3 size: 15 residues. CDR3 loop: CASSRNRGNTGELFF. CDR3 nucleotide sequence: TGTGCCAGCAGTAGAAACAGGGGGAACACCGGGGAGCTGTTTTTT.